The subject of this entry is one TCR beta chain. The antigen is undetermined. A read error may produce the germline difference seen at one junction end. Germline values: CDR1 SQVTM, CDR2 ANQGSEA. The CDR3 spans 13 residues. This entry is derived from a study of cytomegalovirus exposure and HLA in healthy donors. Findings and limits, study-wide: For cytomegalovirus status, the classifier reportedly gave diagnoses with high specificity and sensitivity.

This PCR relied on a set of 60 Vbeta primers and 13 Jbeta primers. Profiled with immunoSEQ multiplex PCR; TCRdb holds only in-frame clones, not every one. The data show about 70,000 clones, and the top ten clones hold roughly 2.3%. This TCR derives from a female donor in good health and CMV-seropositive. The material sequenced was PBMCs. The gene calls are TRBV29-1 and TRBJ1-1, with TRBD1 identical over 8 bases. The CDR3: CSSQKDRVTEDFF. CDR3 in DNA: TGCAGCTCACAGAAGGACAGGGTCACTGAAGATTTCTTT.